The source of this TCR beta chain is a study of CD8+ T cells in alopecia areata. Sequencing templates came from extracted RNA that was reverse transcribed into cDNA. Measured with immunoSEQ multiplex PCR; TCRdb has only the in-frame clones, and not every one. This sample yields about 260,000 clones, of which 60% are seen a single time; 0.75% to 0.95% belongs to the top ten. The treatment: oral pan-JAK inhibitor, 5-10 mg twice daily. Punch biopsies of lesional scalp, plus peripheral blood, were taken from alopecia areata patients. Study conclusions and caveats: A great number of expanded lesional clones endured in scalp and blood during tofacitinib.

Trimming took 4 bases from V and 2 from J, leaving 9 bases between them. The CDR3 is 13 residues long. Germline CDR1 and CDR2: SGHDT and YYEEEE. This clone was observed a few times. As yet, its antigen is unknown. The sample in question was CD4+ T cells sorted from blood, obtained at approximately week 51, from a patient treated with tofacitinib. V and J are TRBV5-6 and TRBJ1-2, with TRBD1 as a possible D gene (5 bases). The TCR was taken from a human donor with alopecia areata. The CDR3 here is CASSVGGNYGYTF. CDR3 sequence (DNA): TGTGCCAGCAGCGTTGGGGGGAACTATGGCTACACCTTC.